This T cell receptor (beta chain) emerged from a study of T cell responses to AZD1222 COVID-19 vaccine (dated by TCRdb to the early 2020s). For context, the study as a whole: A total of 233 trial participants underwent TCR sequencing, of whom 207 had received two doses of AZD1222 and around 25 had received two doses of the MenACWY control vaccine. Trial participants were enrolled by age into subgroups of 18-55, 56-69 and 70-plus years, and about 150, 27 and 61 TCR-sequenced participants, respectively, were included in these subgroups.

The research as a whole found: The 56-69-year group was small, and its depth increase did not reach significance, likely because of low power. Reportedly, almost half of the unique spike-specific TCRs recognized epitopes lying outside the regions that are mutated in the B.1.351 and B.1.1.7 variants. Because no day 14 peak-response samples were available, repertoires were characterized only after the peak T cell response. Spike-specific TCR breadth and depth rose significantly after two AZD1222 doses compared with day 0 and with MenACWY recipients. CD4 TCRs associated with the vaccine covered the entire spike protein, and the dominant responses were in regions 160-218 and 743-854. Conclusions about previously exposed vaccinees are limited because only a handful of AZD1222 recipients were SARS-CoV-2 seropositive at baseline. Most participants were white British and females outnumbered males, and the authors suggested that clonal diversity may have been underestimated.

The CDR3 regions of human TCRbeta chains were subjected to immunosequencing. In the original analysis: TCRs in the repertoires were compared against a reference library of SARS-CoV-2-specific TCRs that had been generated with the MIRA antigen-specificity platform. Breadth was defined as the fraction of unique TCRs that were SARS-CoV-2-associated, and depth was defined as the fraction of total T cells that were SARS-CoV-2-associated. Using the MIRA data, each spike-specific TCR was assigned both to the spike region to which the TCR was reactive and to a CD4 or CD8 class. Log10-transformed breadth and depth values were compared by one-way ANOVA with Sidak's multiple comparisons tests. TCRdb's version of the immuneACCESS table is confined to in-frame rearrangements and falls short of the full clone set. An unresolved V gene accounts for under half of the shortfall where checked; the remainder is of unknown origin. That table is the source of V, J and clone size, and D and trimming were worked out from the DNA. The sample data list roughly 150,000 clones, and roughly 88% of these were observed just once. The ten largest clones add up to 3% to 4% of the sample.

V is clipped by 5 bases and J by 3 bases, and the sequence between their germline boundaries is 10 bases long. The germline V gene sets CDR1 to SGHTA and CDR2 to FQGNSA. The CDR3, from cysteine to phenylalanine, totals 13 residues. Just CDR3 DNA is preserved here, 39 bases in frame from base 1. Interpreted using the paper, the time point label stands for: baseline before first vaccination. The treatment or condition label for this specimen denotes: meningococcal conjugate vaccine given as trial control. The vaccinee samples were drawn from two UK trials, COV001 and COV002, one of which was a single-blind randomized controlled phase 2/3 trial testing AZD1222 (ChAdOx1 nCoV-19) in healthy adults. For TCRbeta chain sequencing, PBMC samples were collected from trial participants at day 0 and at day 28 after the second dose. This clone appeared a single time. Which antigen it targets is not known. No much larger clone exists at a distance of one base, and base qualities are not known.

The clonotype comes from an adult in good health. The sample here was peripheral blood, taken on day 0 of MenACWY control vaccination. This chain joins TRBV7-2 to TRBJ1-1; the D gene identity is not certain. The CDR3 loop reads CASSPSVYTEAFF. The nucleotide sequence reads as follows: TGTGCCAGCAGCCCGTCTGTGTACACTGAAGCTTTCTTT.